The 32 T cell receptor beta chains listed next were all sequenced from one sample in a study of T cells in Graves' hyperthyroidism and ophthalmopathy. Using RNA transcripts as the source, TCR beta CDR3 regions were amplified. The HTBI primer set served for first-round RT-PCR of the TCR CDR3. Each CDR3 protein gets one entry after TCRdb re-called the multiplex PCR reads with MiXCR. This table has about 510,000 distinct CDR3 sequences, 40% to 50% appearing once. Material: peripheral blood or thyroid tissue (not recorded which). Receptors were obtained from an adult woman with Graves' disease, either hyperthyroidism or ophthalmopathy (not recorded which).

This clonotype was observed at least ten times. J is TRBJ2-6 and V is TRBV12-3 or TRBV12-4, with D perhaps matching TRBD1 (6 bases). The CDR3 has 16 amino acids. Trimming took off 6 bases at V and 2 bases at J, with 14 bases between the two ends. CDR3: CASSSQGIAGANVLTF. The DNA of the CDR3 is TGTGCCAGCAGCTCTCAGGGGATCGCTGGGGCCAACGTCCTGACTTTC.

The chain couples TRBV4-2 to TRBJ1-2, with D maybe TRBD1 (5 bases). The germline CDR1 and CDR2 sequences are LGHNA and YNFKEQ. V dropped 0 bases and J dropped 0 bases, with 11 bases sitting between them. The CDR3 covers 16 residues. The CDR3 is CASSQDKQDTNYGYTF. CDR3 DNA sequence: TGTGCCAGCAGCCAAGATAAGCAGGACACTAACTATGGCTACACCTTC.

This clonotype was picked up one time. The chain is built from TRBV7-9 and TRBJ1-1; D uncertain. CDR3 length: 13 amino acids. V lost 4 bases, J lost 4 bases, and 10 bases lay in between. Per the germline V gene, CDR1 is SEHNR and CDR2 is FQNEAQ (reference sequence). The CDR3 loop is CASSSGPGTEAFF. The CDR3 nucleotides read TGTGCCAGCAGCTCCGGTCCCGGCACTGAAGCTTTCTTT.

The chain is built from TRBV7-9 and TRBJ1-5; the match to TRBD1 covers 7 bases. V gave up 3 bases and J gave up 6 bases; unmatched junction bases: 17. The length of the CDR3 is 18 residues. Germline CDR1 SEHNR, CDR2 FQNEAQ (reference sequence). CDR3 nucleotides: TGTGCCAGCAGCTTCGGACAGGTCTATGGAGTTGAAGGTCAGCCCCAGCATTTT. Encoded protein: CASSFGQVYGVEGQPQHF.

This clonotype was picked up many times. The CDR3 region is CASSSRGPGELFF. Here the CDR3 DNA reads TGTGCCAGCAGTTCCAGGGGGCCAGGGGAGCTGTTTTTT. The chain uses TRBV6-1 and TRBJ2-2; 8 nucleotides line up with TRBD1. Per germline, CDR1 MNHNS and CDR2 SASEGT. V lost 5 bases, J lost 8 bases, and 4 bases stayed unmatched. The CDR3 totals 13 residues.

This clonotype has ten or more counts. The chain joins TRBV5-1 to TRBJ2-2, with 11 bases matching TRBD2. CDR1 is SGHRS and CDR2 is YFSETQ in the germline V gene. The CDR3 has 16 amino acids. V trimming: 4 bases; J trimming: 7 bases; junction bases outside the gene matches: 9. The CDR3 spells CASSPTTSGNDGELFF. DNA of the CDR3: TGCGCCAGCAGCCCCACGACTAGCGGGAACGACGGGGAGCTGTTTTTT.

This rearrangement joins TRBV29-1 to TRBJ1-1; D may be TRBD1 (5 bases). V gave up 0 bases and J gave up 1 base, with 15 bases separating them. The CDR3 totals 16 residues. Germline V gene sequence: CDR1 SQVTM, CDR2 ANQGSEA. The CDR3 is CSVEDPGGDGNTEAFF. The CDR3 nucleotides read TGCAGCGTTGAAGATCCCGGGGGTGATGGGAACACTGAAGCTTTCTTT.

This clonotype was observed a few times. The rearrangement links TRBV7-2 to TRBJ2-3; no definite D call. This CDR3 region has 13 residues. V lost 4 bases and J 2 bases, leaving 7 bases between the germline ends. CDR1 SGHTA and CDR2 FQGNSA come from the germline V gene. The CDR3 protein is CASSSTHTDTQYF. CDR3 DNA sequence: TGTGCCAGCAGCTCCACTCACACAGATACGCAGTATTTT.

A remark on this clonotype: A much larger clone sits a single nucleotide away, making a read error possible. The J gene is TRBJ1-1, the V gene TRBV4-2; D not resolved. The ends were cut back, 3 bases at V and 2 bases at J, with 13 bases in the middle. This CDR3 has 15 amino acids. Germline-derived CDR1 and CDR2 are LGHNA and YNFKEQ. In nucleotides, the CDR3 is TGTGCCAGCAGCCACAAGATGGGAGGCAACACTGAAGCTTTCTTT. As protein: CASSHKMGGNTEAFF.

The chain has TRBV20-1 and TRBJ2-5; no firm D call. Trimming shortened V by 5 bases and J by 2 bases, and 12 bases separated the two germline ends. Germline CDR1 and CDR2: DFQATT and SNEGSKA (reference sequence). The CDR3 extends over 13 amino acids. This chain's CDR3 is CSALPGRQETQYF. The DNA for the CDR3 is TGCAGTGCTCTTCCTGGACGGCAAGAGACCCAGTACTTC.

The chain recombines TRBV4-2 with TRBJ2-7; 9 bases match TRBD1. CDR1 LGHNA and CDR2 YNFKEQ come from the germline V gene. J lost 3 bases, V lost 3 bases, and 3 bases had no gene match. The CDR3 extends over 14 amino acids. The CDR3 loop reads CASSHGQGIYEQYF. CDR3 nucleotides: TGTGCCAGCAGCCATGGACAGGGGATCTACGAGCAGTACTTC.

In DNA form, the CDR3 reads TGTGCCAGCAGTGGTCAACAGGGGAACTATGGCTACACCTTC. It translates to CASSGQQGNYGYTF. The V gene is TRBV2, the J gene TRBJ1-2, with 7 bases that match TRBD1. V lost 4 bases to trimming and J lost 2 bases; unmatched junction nucleotides: 4. Looked up from germline, CDR1 is SNHLY and CDR2 is FYNNEI. This CDR3 region has 14 residues. Drawing the rest from reference TRBV2 and TRBJ1-2, the complete variable domain is EPEVTQTPSHQVTQMGQEVILRCVPISNHLYFYWYRQILGQKVEFLVSFYNNEISEKSEIFDDQFSVERPDGSNFTLKIRSTKLEDSAMYFCASSGQQGNYGYTFGSGTRLTVV.

Notes on this clonotype: A single base separates this from a much larger clone, so it may be a read error. The gene calls are TRBV5-1 and TRBJ2-2, with a weak D call TRBD2 (5 bases). The CDR3 spans 14 residues. Germline values: CDR1 SGHRS, CDR2 YFSETQ. The CDR3 spells CASSLGEGTGELVF. The DNA of the CDR3 is TGCGCCAGCAGCTTGGGTGAGGGAACCGGGGAGCTGGTTTTT.

In its sample, this clonotype was seen many times. The V and J genes are TRBV5-1 and TRBJ2-7; tentatively, D is TRBD1 (5 bases). The CDR3 spans 13 residues. Germline loops: CDR1 SGHRS, CDR2 YFSETQ. The germline V and J ends were trimmed by 5 bases and 0 bases, with 9 bases remaining between them. The CDR3 coding sequence is TGCGCCAGCAGGGCCAGGGACTCCTACGAGCAGTACTTC. Translated: CASRARDSYEQYF.

Comments on this clonotype: The CDR3 does not close with the conserved phenylalanine or tryptophan, likely indicating a read error. The chain joins TRBV15 to TRBJ2-5; D call uncertain. CDR3 length: 14 residues. The germline gives CDR1 LNHNV, CDR2 YYDKDF (reference sequence). Deletions cut 0 bases from V and 4 bases from J, with 9 bases between. The CDR3 coding sequence is TGTGCCACCAGCAGAGACTGGCGGCGAGAGACCCAGTACCTC. Translation: CATSRDWRRETQYL.

This clonotype appeared a few times. This sequence joins TRBV6-1 and TRBJ2-5, with D hard to call. The CDR3 sequence is 12 residues long. V lost 7 bases to trimming and J lost 2 bases, with 8 bases between them. The V gene's germline CDR1 is MNHNS and CDR2 SASEGT. The CDR3 DNA sequence: TGTGCCAGCATGAGACCACAAGAGACCCAGTACTTC. This gives the protein CASMRPQETQYF.

This clonotype was found many times. Here the CDR3 reads CASNRPPYEQYF. The DNA for the CDR3 is TGTGCCAGCAACCGACCCCCCTACGAGCAGTACTTC. V gene TRBV12-3 or TRBV12-4 combines with J gene TRBJ2-7; unclear D gene. Deletions cut 7 bases from V and 2 bases from J, with 9 bases between. The CDR3 is 12 amino acids.

This clonotype showed up many times. The chain employs TRBV9 and TRBJ2-7; D could derive from TRBD1 or TRBD2 (5 bases each). CDR3 length equals 15 residues. Germline lookup yields CDR1 SGDLS and CDR2 YYNGEE. Trimming removed 0 bases at V and 4 bases at J, with 14 bases between. As DNA, the CDR3 is TGTGCCAGCAGCGTAGCTTCCGGGACCCCTTACGAGCAGTACTTC. It translates to CASSVASGTPYEQYF. Full variable domain (remainder filled in from reference TRBV9 and TRBJ2-7): DSGVTQTPKHLITATGQRVTLRCSPRSGDLSVYWYQQSLDQGLQFLIQYYNGEERAKGNILERFSAQQFPDLHSELNLSSLELGDSALYFCASSVASGTPYEQYFGPGTRLTVT.

A few counts support this clonotype. J is TRBJ2-7 and V is TRBV19, with 13 positions matching TRBD2. This CDR3 has 16 amino acids. Trimming took 3 bases from V and 1 from J; bases not matched to a gene: 3. CDR1 LNHDA and CDR2 SQIVND come from the germline V gene (reference sequence). Written as DNA, the CDR3 is TGTGCCAGTAGTATGGGGACTAGCGGGGATTCCTACGAGCAGTACTTC. Residues: CASSMGTSGDSYEQYF.

This clonotype was detected ten times or more. CDR3 in DNA: TGTGCCAGTAGTGCTCAGGGGGCTCGGGGTCAGCCCCAGCATTTT. Protein product: CASSAQGARGQPQHF. V and J are TRBV19 and TRBJ1-5, with TRBD1 identical over 8 bases. This CDR3 has 15 amino acids. Germline CDR1 reads LNHDA; CDR2 reads SQIVND (reference sequence). The V gene end was trimmed by 5 bases and the J gene end by 6 bases; junction bases not matched to a gene: 9. Variable domain in full (rest from reference TRBV19 and TRBJ1-5): DGGITQSPKYLFRKEGQNVTLSCEQNLNHDAMYWYRQDPGQGLRLIYYSQIVNDFQKGDIAEGYSVSREKKESFPLTVTSAQKNPTAFYLCASSAQGARGQPQHFGDGTRLSIL.

The sample holds a few counts of this clonotype. The rearrangement joins TRBV6-5 to TRBJ1-1; tentative D call: TRBD1 (5 bases). V dropped 5 bases and J dropped 3 bases, with 13 bases sitting between them. Germline loops: CDR1 MNHEY, CDR2 SVGAGI. The CDR3 contains 14 residues. CDR3 protein: CASSEPGRHTEAFF. In nucleotides, the CDR3 is TGTGCCAGCAGTGAACCAGGGAGGCACACTGAAGCTTTCTTT.

This chain uses TRBV7-2 with TRBJ2-7, with D perhaps matching TRBD1 (5 bases). Trimming removed 5 bases at V and 6 bases at J, with 14 bases between. CDR1 is SGHTA, CDR2 FQGNSA, per germline. The CDR3 has 13 residues. The CDR3 sequence is CASSLDMRSEQYF. As DNA, the CDR3 is TGTGCCAGCAGCCTGGACATGCGTTCCGAGCAGTACTTC. Complete variable domain (other parts from reference TRBV7-2 and TRBJ2-7): GAGVSQSPSNKVTEKGKDVELRCDPISGHTALYWYRQSLGQGLEFLIYFQGNSAPDKSGLPSDRFSAERTGGSVSTLTIQRTQQEDSAVYLCASSLDMRSEQYFGPGTRLTVT.

The sample holds a few counts of this clonotype. This chain uses TRBV7-3 with TRBJ2-7, with D possibly called TRBD1 or TRBD2 (6 bases each). This CDR3 contains 18 residues. V dropped 1 base and J dropped 6 bases, with 25 bases sitting between them. CDR1 and CDR2 from the germline V gene are SGHTA and FQGTGA. CDR3 nucleotides: TGTGCCAGCAGCTTAAAAGGGGGGAGTTCTCAACAACCGGGCGAGCAGTACTTC. This encodes CASSLKGGSSQQPGEQYF.

The chain combines TRBV25-1 with TRBJ2-7; D possibly uses TRBD1 or TRBD2 (5 bases each). Germline values: CDR1 MGHDK, CDR2 SYGVNS. The CDR3 has 13 residues. V was pared by 5 bases and J by 5 bases, with 13 bases between. Here the CDR3 reads CASSYPGTHEQYF. The CDR3 DNA reads as TGTGCCAGCAGTTACCCAGGGACCCACGAGCAGTACTTC.

This clonotype showed up many times. The chain carries TRBV11-2 and TRBJ2-7, with D perhaps matching TRBD1 (6 bases). V lost 5 bases to trimming and J lost 0 bases, with 14 bases between them. The CDR3 is 15 amino acids. Germline V gene sequence: CDR1 SGHAT, CDR2 FQNNGV. The CDR3, as DNA: TGTGCCAGCAGCCACAGGGTAATACCCTCCTACGAGCAGTACTTC. Residues: CASSHRVIPSYEQYF.

This clonotype was observed a handful of times. V is TRBV29-1 and J is TRBJ1-2, with TRBD1 as a possible D gene (5 bases). The CDR3 is made up of 13 amino acids. The germline gives CDR1 SQVTM, CDR2 ANQGSEA. Trimming pared 4 bases from V and 2 bases from J, leaving 11 bases between. As DNA, the CDR3 is TGCAGCGTTGTAGTTCAGGGAAACTATGGCTACACCTTC. It encodes CSVVVQGNYGYTF.

The chain has TRBV7-9 and TRBJ2-7; TRBD1 is a possible D gene (6 bases). The V gene lost 5 bases and the J gene lost 3 bases, with 14 bases spanning the gap. CDR3 size: 14 residues. Per the germline V gene, CDR1 is SEHNR and CDR2 is FQNEAQ (reference sequence). CDR3 region: CASSQDRILYEQYF. DNA for the CDR3: TGTGCCAGCAGCCAAGACAGGATTCTCTACGAGCAGTACTTC.

This clonotype was seen repeatedly, ten times or more. This chain uses TRBV2 with TRBJ1-5; D is unclear. From germline, CDR1 is SNHLY and CDR2 FYNNEI. The CDR3 has 13 amino acids. The ends were cut back, 4 bases at V and 4 bases at J, with 8 bases in the middle. The DNA for the CDR3 is TGTGCCAGCAGTGGGACGGTGAATCAGCCCCAGCATTTT. It encodes CASSGTVNQPQHF.

The chain joins TRBV11-2 to TRBJ2-6; D uncertain. This CDR3 is 14 amino acids long. From germline, CDR1 is SGHAT and CDR2 FQNNGV. The germline V and J ends were trimmed by 10 bases and 1 base, with 11 bases remaining between them. CDR3 loop: CATQSVSGANVLTF. The CDR3 region has the DNA TGTGCCACCCAAAGTGTGTCTGGGGCCAACGTCCTGACTTTC.

The table lists this clonotype with many counts. This chain connects TRBV2 to TRBJ2-2; D perhaps matches TRBD2 (6 bases). From germline, CDR1 is SNHLY and CDR2 FYNNEI. V was shortened by 4 bases and J by 4 bases, with 10 bases between the two germline ends. The CDR3 has 14 residues. This CDR3 is CASSVRTTTGELFF. The CDR3 DNA follows: TGTGCCAGCAGTGTACGGACTACCACCGGGGAGCTGTTTTTT.

This clonotype has a handful of counts. This chain uses TRBV20-1 with TRBJ2-5, with 8 bases matching TRBD1. The germline CDR1 and CDR2 sequences are DFQATT and SNEGSKA (reference sequence). This CDR3 has 13 residues. CDR3 bases: TGCAGCGTCATGGACAGGGCCCTGGAGACCCAGTACTTC. The encoded protein is CSVMDRALETQYF.

This sequence joins TRBV14 and TRBJ1-4; D is unresolved. CDR3 size: 15 residues. V was pared by 4 bases and J by 1 base, with 10 bases between. Germline values: CDR1 SGHDN, CDR2 FVKESK. CDR3 sequence (DNA): TGTGCCAGCAGCCTATACGGAGGAACTAATGAAAAACTGTTTTTT. Translated: CASSLYGGTNEKLFF.